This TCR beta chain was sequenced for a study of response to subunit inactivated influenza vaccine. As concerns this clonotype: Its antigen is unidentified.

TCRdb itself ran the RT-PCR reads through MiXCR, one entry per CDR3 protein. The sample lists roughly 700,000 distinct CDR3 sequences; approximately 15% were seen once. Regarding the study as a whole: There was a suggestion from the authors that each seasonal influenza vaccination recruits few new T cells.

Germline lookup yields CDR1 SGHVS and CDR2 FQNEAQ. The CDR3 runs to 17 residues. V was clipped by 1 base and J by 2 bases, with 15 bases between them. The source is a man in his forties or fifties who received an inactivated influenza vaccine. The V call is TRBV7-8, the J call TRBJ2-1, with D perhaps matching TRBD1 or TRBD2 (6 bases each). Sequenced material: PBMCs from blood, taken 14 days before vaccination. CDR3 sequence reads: CASSLDRVGGPYNEQFF. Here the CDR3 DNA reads TGTGCCAGCAGCTTAGATCGGGTTGGGGGGCCCTACAATGAGCAGTTCTTC.